This note documents a single T cell receptor beta chain sequence. CDR1 and CDR2 (germline): LGHNA, YSLEER. The CDR3 has 15 amino acids. With 4 bases clipped from V and 4 bases from J, the junction kept 5 bases outside the gene matches. The data were obtained in a study of cytotoxic CD8 clonotypes in ibrutinib-treated CLL. Target depth was 1 in 200,000 to 1 in 1 million T cells, about 10x per clonotype. Profiling relied on immunoSEQ multiplex PCR, and the TCRdb table lists in-frame clones only, not all of them. The table shows about 140,000 clones, with approximately 80% occurring only once. Frozen-stored PBMCs produced approximately 2 micrograms of genomic DNA for TCR beta libraries.

The TCR was taken from a human donor with chronic lymphocytic leukemia. The chain couples TRBV4-3 to TRBJ2-3; 10 nucleotides match TRBD2. This sample comprised PBMCs, obtained after 12 months of ibrutinib treatment. The CDR3 sequence is CASSPSGRGSDTQYF. CDR3 coding DNA: TGCGCCAGCAGCCCGAGCGGGAGGGGCTCAGATACGCAGTATTTT.